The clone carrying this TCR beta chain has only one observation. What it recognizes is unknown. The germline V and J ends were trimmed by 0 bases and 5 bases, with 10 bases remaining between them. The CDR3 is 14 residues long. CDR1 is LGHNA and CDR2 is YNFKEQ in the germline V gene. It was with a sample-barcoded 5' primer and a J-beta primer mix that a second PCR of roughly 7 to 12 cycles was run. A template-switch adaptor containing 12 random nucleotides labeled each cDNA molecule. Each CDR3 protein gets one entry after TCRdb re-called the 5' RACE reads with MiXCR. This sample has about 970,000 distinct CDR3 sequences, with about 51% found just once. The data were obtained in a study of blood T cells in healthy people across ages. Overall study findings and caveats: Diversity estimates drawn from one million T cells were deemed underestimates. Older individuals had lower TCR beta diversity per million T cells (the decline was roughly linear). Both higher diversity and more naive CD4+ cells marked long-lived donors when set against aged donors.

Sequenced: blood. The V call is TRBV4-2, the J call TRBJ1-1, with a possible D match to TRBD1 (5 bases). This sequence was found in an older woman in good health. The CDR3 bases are TGTGCCAGCAGCCAAGACGGGGCAGAGACTGAAGCTTTCTTT. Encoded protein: CASSQDGAETEAFF.